This TCR beta chain was recovered during a study of blood T cell repertoires in COVID-19 (dated by TCRdb to 2020 to 2021). With regard to the full study: For ImmuneRACE Cohort 3, a participant was defined as recovered based on two consecutive negative NP/OP PCR tests, clearance by a healthcare professional, or resolution of symptoms. HLA class I and class II types, where available, came from metadata supplied by the sample provider rather than from assay-based typing. Subjects who had been exposed to COVID-19, were actively infected with it, or had recovered from it provided the deeply sampled blood TCRbeta repertoires that made up the dataset. A de-identified subject ID, COVID-19 status, age in years and sex were almost always included in the sample metadata. Collaborator samples came from the United States, Italy and Spain and covered acute and convalescent phases of COVID-19. A freely available public database, intended as a resource for researchers studying the immune response to SARS-CoV-2, is where the repertoires were released. The prospective study material was composed of cDNA or gDNA derived from T cells, B-cell-depleted T cells, or PBMCs. Samples came from the ongoing ImmuneRACE study (first 160 participants) plus 1,254 subjects from 6 global collaborators. The study at large found these results: The quantity of clinical and demographic metadata differed by source and by participant and was supplied without curation.

Participants in the prospective study were enrolled through a virtual design, were aged about 18 to 90 years, and lived in 24 United States geographic areas. In the prospective study, cohorts were assigned on the basis of participant-reported clinical history obtained from a screening survey and a study questionnaire. Mobile phlebotomists in the prospective study collected whole blood, serum and a nasopharyngeal or oropharyngeal swab from every participant. Over a roughly 2-month period, participants in the prospective study had the option of providing additional blood draws and questionnaires. Prospective study blood samples were shipped either frozen or at room temperature before DNA extraction. In the case of this clone: Its antigen has not been determined. Per-base qualities were not stored, and no clone one base away is much larger.

The immunoSEQ Assay, a bias-controlled multiplex PCR, was used to amplify TCRbeta CDR3 regions from genomic DNA. Processing in the source paper ran as follows. Within the assay, amplification of reference gene primers was used to estimate how many nucleated cells each sample contained. To quantify the absolute abundance of each unique TCRbeta CDR3 rearrangement, sequence reads were collapsed and filtered. For each sample, productive Simpson clonality was calculated as the square root of Simpson's diversity index over productive rearrangements. The source is immuneACCESS, and TCRdb retained only in-frame sequences with V and J called. Part of the clones is not carried over; for the studies checked, unresolved V genes explain less than half of this, and the remainder is unexplained. V, J and clone size are those of that table, while D and trimming were read from the DNA. Recorded for this sample are a few hundred thousand clones; more than 75% of them occurred a single time. 2% to 2.5% of the sample belongs to the ten largest clones.

CDR1 is given as LNHNV and CDR2 as YYDKDF, both from the germline V gene (reference sequence). Its CDR3 holds 17 amino acids, cysteine through phenylalanine. Of all the DNA, just the CDR3 is kept, 51 bases in frame from base 1. Germline trimming amounts to 0 bases on V and 3 bases on J, with 6 as the count of junction bases outside the gene matches. The source of this sequence is a woman aged 55 to 70 in a cohort exposed to, infected with or recovered from COVID-19 (not recorded which). This chain joins TRBV15 to TRBJ2-1; TRBD1 aligns with 9 central bases. The sequencing sample was made of PBMCs or T cells enriched from blood (not recorded which). The nucleotide sequence reads as follows: TGTGCCACCAGCAGAGATTTCGCGGGACAGGGCTACAATGAGCAGTTCTTC. Its protein is CATSRDFAGQGYNEQFF. Here the CDR3 is joined to the reference TRBV15 and TRBJ2-1 genes, and the full variable domain is: DAMVIQNPRYQVTQFGKPVTLSCSQTLNHNVMYWYQQKSSQAPKLLFHYYDKDFNNEADTPDNFQSRRPNTSFCFLDIRSPGLGDTAMYLCATSRDFAGQGYNEQFFGPGTRLTVL.